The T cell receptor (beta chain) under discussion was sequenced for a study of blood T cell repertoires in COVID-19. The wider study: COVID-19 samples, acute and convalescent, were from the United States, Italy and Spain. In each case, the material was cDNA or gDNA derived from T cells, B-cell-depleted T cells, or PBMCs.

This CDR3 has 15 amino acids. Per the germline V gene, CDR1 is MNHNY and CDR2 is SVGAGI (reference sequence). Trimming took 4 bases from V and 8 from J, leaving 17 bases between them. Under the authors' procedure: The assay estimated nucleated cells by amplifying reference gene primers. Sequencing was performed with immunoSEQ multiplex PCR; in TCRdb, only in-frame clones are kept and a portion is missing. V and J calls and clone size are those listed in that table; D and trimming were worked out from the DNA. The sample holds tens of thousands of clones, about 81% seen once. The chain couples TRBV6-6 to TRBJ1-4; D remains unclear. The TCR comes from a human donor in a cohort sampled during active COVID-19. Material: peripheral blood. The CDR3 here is CASSSNGDVGEKLFF. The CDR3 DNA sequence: TGTGCCAGCAGTTCAAACGGGGATGTGGGCGAAAAACTGTTTTTT.